The rows below give T cell receptor beta chains drawn from one sample of a study of cytotoxic CD8 clonotypes in ibrutinib-treated CLL. Generated by immunoSEQ multiplex PCR, the TCRdb table keeps only in-frame clones and is missing some. The sample consists of about 85,000 clones, around 79% of them appearing once. The starting material was PBMCs, obtained after 12 months of ibrutinib treatment. The receptor set was obtained from a human donor with chronic lymphocytic leukemia. Both conserved end residues are part of each CDR3. D genes are given only for firm matches. Clone sizes are given selectively: once, few, many, or a class where the clone is expanded.

V,size,D,J,DNA,CDR3
TRBV18,NA,NA,TRBJ1-5,TGTGCCAGCTCGGCCACGAATCAGCCCCAGCATTTT,CASSATNQPQHF
TRBV10-3,once,TRBD2,TRBJ2-2,TGTGCCATCCAATCGTCCGGGACTAGCGTCGGGGAGCTGTTTTTT,CAIQSSGTSVGELFF
TRBV5-1,once,NA,TRBJ2-1,TGCGCCAGCAGCGCCAGCCTAAGGACCAATGAGCAGTTCTTC,CASSASLRTNEQFF
TRBV10-3,NA,NA,TRBJ2-5,TGTGCCATCAGTGAGGACCGAGGGGAGACCCAGTACTTC,CAISEDRGETQYF
TRBV14,NA,NA,TRBJ1-5,TGTGCCAGCAGCCAAGGGGTAGGGGGGGGAGAACAGCCCCAGCATTTT,CASSQGVGGGEQPQHF
TRBV7-2,NA,NA,TRBJ1-6,TGTGCCAGCAGCCCGCGGGGTACCCGTTCACCCCTCCACTTT,CASSPRGTRSPLHF
TRBV5-1,NA,NA,TRBJ1-1,TGCGCCAGCAGCCCCTGGGGGGGTGGGAACACTGAAGCTTTCTTT,CASSPWGGGNTEAFF
TRBV28,NA,NA,TRBJ2-6,TGTGCCAGCGGGGGCCCCGGCTCCCCTGGGGCCAACGTCCTGACTTTC,CASGGPGSPGANVLTF
TRBV5-8,many,NA,TRBJ2-3,TGTGCCAGCAGCGCTAGCGGCACAGATACGCAGTATTTT,CASSASGTDTQYF
TRBV28,NA,NA,TRBJ2-7,TGTGCCAGCAGCCTGATTTGGTCCTACGAGCAGTACTTC,CASSLIWSYEQYF
TRBV7-2,NA,NA,TRBJ2-4,TGTGCCAGCAGCTTAGAGTTGATGTGGACGTTTAAAAACATTCAGTACTTC,CASSLELMWTFKNIQYF
TRBV27,NA,NA,TRBJ2-1,TGTGCCAGCAGTTTGTGGGGCGGTGAGCAGTTCTTC,CASSLWGGEQFF
TRBV2,NA,NA,TRBJ2-2,TGTGCCATCCGGACACGCACGGGCGGGGAGCTGTTTTTT,CAIRTRTGGELFF
TRBV7-9,few,NA,TRBJ2-3,TGTGCCAGCAGCCGAAGTAGCGGCCTCACAGATACGCAGTATTTT,CASSRSSGLTDTQYF
TRBV28,NA,NA,TRBJ1-1,TGTGCCAGCAGGGAGGGGACGAAGAACACTGAAGCTTTCTTT,CASREGTKNTEAFF
TRBV11-3,NA,TRBD2,TRBJ2-3,TGTGCCAGCAGCTTAGGAGCGGGGGGGGGCACAGATACGCAGTATTTT,CASSLGAGGGTDTQYF
TRBV18,NA,NA,TRBJ2-7,TGTGCCAGCTCACCACCTAGCGGCGAGCAGTACTTC,CASSPPSGEQYF
TRBV7-3,NA,TRBD2,TRBJ2-3,TGTGCCAGCAGCCAGGTGGGACTAGGGGATACGCAGTATTTT,CASSQVGLGDTQYF
TRBV2,few,NA,TRBJ1-1,TGTGCCAGCAGTGAAGGGGGGGGAACTGAAGCTTTCTTT,CASSEGGGTEAFF
TRBV7-6,NA,TRBD1,TRBJ2-3,TGTGCCAGCAGCTTAGACCCGGGACAGGCGCAGTATTTT,CASSLDPGQAQYF
TRBV19,NA,TRBD1,TRBJ1-5,TGTGCCAGTACCCTCGGACAGGGGGCTAATCAGCCCCAGCATTTT,CASTLGQGANQPQHF
TRBV7-9,many,TRBD1,TRBJ1-1,TGTGCCAGCAGCTCGACAGGGGGCGGGGCAGGGAACACTGAAGCTTTCTTT,CASSSTGGGAGNTEAFF
TRBV25-1,NA,NA,TRBJ1-3,TGTGCCAGCAGTGAAGGGGCAGACTTTGGAAACACCATATATTTT,CASSEGADFGNTIYF
TRBV19,NA,NA,TRBJ2-5,TGTGCCAGTAGTATTTCGGGGGGCGGGGAGACCCAGTACTTC,CASSISGGGETQYF
TRBV30,NA,NA,TRBJ2-6,TGTGCCTGCCCGTGGCCCTCTGGGGCCAACGTCCTGACTTTC,CACPWPSGANVLTF
TRBV9,NA,NA,TRBJ2-5,TGTGCCAGCAGCGAGGTGAATAGTGGGACCCAGTACTTC,CASSEVNSGTQYF
TRBV7-9,NA,NA,TRBJ2-3,TGTGCCACCCAAGGGGGGCGCACAGATACGCAGTATTTT,CATQGGRTDTQYF
TRBV6-5,NA,NA,TRBJ1-2,TGTGCCAGCAGTTACTCGAGGGTCTCCAACTATGGCTACACCTTC,CASSYSRVSNYGYTF
TRBV28,NA,TRBD1,TRBJ2-7,TGTGCCAGCGGACCCACAGGGGGTGGCTACGAGCAGTACTTC,CASGPTGGGYEQYF
TRBV5-1,NA,TRBD2,TRBJ2-3,TGCGCCAGCAGCCCGGGCGGGGGGTTCGCAGATACGCAGTATTTT,CASSPGGGFADTQYF
TRBV18,once,NA,TRBJ2-3,TGTGCCAGCTCCCTGAACGACCCTAGCACAGATACGCAGTATTTT,CASSLNDPSTDTQYF
TRBV4-2,NA,NA,TRBJ2-5,TGTGCCAGCAGCCAAGATTGGGGAGGGGGGCACCAAGAGACCCAGTACTTC,CASSQDWGGGHQETQYF
TRBV10-3,many,TRBD2,TRBJ2-7,TGTGCCATCAGTGAGACTAGCGGGAGGGTCGACGAGCAGTACTTC,CAISETSGRVDEQYF
TRBV6-1,NA,NA,TRBJ2-7,TGTGCCAGCAGTCCCCCGGGGGCCTACGAGCAGTACTTC,CASSPPGAYEQYF
TRBV6-1,NA,TRBD2,TRBJ2-7,TGTGCCAGCATGCGGGGGGTAGCGGAAATCTACGAGCAGTACTTC,CASMRGVAEIYEQYF
TRBV11-2,NA,NA,TRBJ1-5,TGTGCCAGCAGCATGGGCAGCAATCAGCCCCAGCATTTT,CASSMGSNQPQHF
TRBV6-5,NA,NA,TRBJ1-1,TGTGCCAGCAGTCGGGGGGGGGACACTGAAGCTTTCTTT,CASSRGGDTEAFF
TRBV7-2,NA,TRBD2,TRBJ2-3,TGTGCCAGCAGCCGGACTAGTACAGATACGCAGTATTTT,CASSRTSTDTQYF
TRBV7-2,once,NA,TRBJ2-5,TGTGCCAGCAGCTTATTAGGCAGGACAGAAGAGACCCAGTACTTC,CASSLLGRTEETQYF
TRBV5-1,NA,NA,TRBJ1-1,TGCGCCAGCAGCTTGGAAGGCAGGAACACTGAAGCTTTCTTT,CASSLEGRNTEAFF
TRBV6-6,few,NA,TRBJ2-7,TGTGCCAGCAGTTACTCGAGACACAGCTACGAGCAGTACTTC,CASSYSRHSYEQYF
TRBV27,NA,NA,TRBJ2-3,TGTGCCAGCAGTCAGACAGATACGCAGTATTTT,CASSQTDTQYF
TRBV7-8,NA,NA,TRBJ1-1,TGTGCCAGCAGCCGAGGAATAAACACTGAAGCTTTCTTT,CASSRGINTEAFF
TRBV5-4,NA,TRBD2,TRBJ2-2,TGTGCCAGCAGCCTACCGCGGGGGGCGGACACCGGGGAGCTGTTTTTT,CASSLPRGADTGELFF
TRBV10-3,NA,TRBD2,TRBJ2-7,TGTGCCATCAGCCGACTAGCGGGGGGGGACCACGAGCAGTACTTC,CAISRLAGGDHEQYF
TRBV5-1,few,TRBD1,TRBJ1-2,TGCGCCAGCAGCTTGGCCACGAACAGGGGGGTCTCTAGCTATGGCTACACCTTC,CASSLATNRGVSSYGYTF
TRBV6-1,NA,NA,TRBJ2-7,TGTGCCAGCAGTGACCCGGCTTCCTACGAGCAGTACTTC,CASSDPASYEQYF
TRBV18,NA,TRBD1,TRBJ2-7,TGTGCCAGCTCCCAGGACAGGGCCTACGAGCAGTACTTC,CASSQDRAYEQYF
TRBV28,NA,TRBD2,TRBJ2-3,TGTGCCAGCAGTTTATGGGGACTAGAGCCAGATACGCAGTATTTT,CASSLWGLEPDTQYF
TRBV6-5,NA,NA,TRBJ1-3,TGTGCCAGCAGTAACCCAGGGGTTGGTGGAAACACCATATATTTT,CASSNPGVGGNTIYF
TRBV7-8,NA,NA,TRBJ2-7,TGTGCCAGCAGCCCCCGGAGGGCAGCCACCCCCCTCGAGCAGTACTTC,CASSPRRAATPLEQYF